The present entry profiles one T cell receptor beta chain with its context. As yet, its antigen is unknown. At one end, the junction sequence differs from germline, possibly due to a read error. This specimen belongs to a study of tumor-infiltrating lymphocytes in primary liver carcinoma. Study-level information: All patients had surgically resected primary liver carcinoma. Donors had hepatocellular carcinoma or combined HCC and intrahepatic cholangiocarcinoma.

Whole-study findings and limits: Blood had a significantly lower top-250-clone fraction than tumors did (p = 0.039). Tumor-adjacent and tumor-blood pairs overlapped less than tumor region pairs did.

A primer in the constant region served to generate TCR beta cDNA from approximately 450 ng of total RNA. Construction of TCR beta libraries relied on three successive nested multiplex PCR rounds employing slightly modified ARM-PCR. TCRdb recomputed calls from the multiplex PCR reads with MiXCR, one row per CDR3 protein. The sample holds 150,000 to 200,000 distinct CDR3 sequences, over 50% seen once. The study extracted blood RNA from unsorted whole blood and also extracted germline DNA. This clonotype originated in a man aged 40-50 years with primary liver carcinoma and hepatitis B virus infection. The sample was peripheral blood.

CDR3 region: CASSMGGRQTQYF. The CDR3 DNA sequence: TGTGCAAGCAGCATGGGAGGGAGGCAGACCCAGTACTTC. This rearrangement joins TRBV11-2 to TRBJ2-5; 7 positions match TRBD2. The CDR3 runs to 13 residues. Looked up from germline, CDR1 is SGHAT and CDR2 is FQNNGV. The whole variable domain, filled in from reference TRBV11-2 and TRBJ2-5, reads EAGVAQSPRYKIIEKRQSVAFWCNPISGHATLYWYQQILGQGPKLLIQFQNNGVVDDSQLPKDRFSAERLKGVDSTLKIQPAKLEDSAVYLCASSMGGRQTQYFGPGTRLLVL.